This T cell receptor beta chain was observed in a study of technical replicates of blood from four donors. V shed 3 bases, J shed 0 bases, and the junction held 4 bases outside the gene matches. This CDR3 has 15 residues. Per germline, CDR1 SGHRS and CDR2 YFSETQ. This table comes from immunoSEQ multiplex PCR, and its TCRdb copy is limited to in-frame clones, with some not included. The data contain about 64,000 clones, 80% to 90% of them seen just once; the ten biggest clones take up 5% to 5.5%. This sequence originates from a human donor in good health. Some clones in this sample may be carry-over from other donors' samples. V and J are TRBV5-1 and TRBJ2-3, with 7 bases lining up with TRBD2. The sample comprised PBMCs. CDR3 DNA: TGCGCCAGCAGCTACAGCGGGGCCAGCACAGATACGCAGTATTTT. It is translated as CASSYSGASTDTQYF. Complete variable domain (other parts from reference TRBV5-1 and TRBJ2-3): KAGVTQTPRYLIKTRGQQVTLSCSPISGHRSVSWYQQTPGQGLQFLFEYFSETQRNKGNFPGRFSGRQFSNSRSEMNVSTLELGDSALYLCASSYSGASTDTQYFGPGTRLTVL.